This T cell receptor beta chain was identified in a study of monozygotic twins with inflammatory bowel disease. Germline V lookup: CDR1 SGHDT, CDR2 YYEEEE. The CDR3 length is 14 residues. TCRdb re-called the 5' RACE reads; every CDR3 protein appears as one record, without DNA. The sample has around 450,000 distinct CDR3 sequences, and its top ten clones hold about 2.3%. The chain carries TRBV5-6 and TRBJ1-2; TCRdb outputs TRBD1, but without DNA this stays unchecked. This sequence originates from a human donor with ulcerative colitis or Crohn's disease, or a healthy co-twin of an affected twin (not recorded which). The sample comprised blood. The CDR3 is CASSWDRGTGGYTF.